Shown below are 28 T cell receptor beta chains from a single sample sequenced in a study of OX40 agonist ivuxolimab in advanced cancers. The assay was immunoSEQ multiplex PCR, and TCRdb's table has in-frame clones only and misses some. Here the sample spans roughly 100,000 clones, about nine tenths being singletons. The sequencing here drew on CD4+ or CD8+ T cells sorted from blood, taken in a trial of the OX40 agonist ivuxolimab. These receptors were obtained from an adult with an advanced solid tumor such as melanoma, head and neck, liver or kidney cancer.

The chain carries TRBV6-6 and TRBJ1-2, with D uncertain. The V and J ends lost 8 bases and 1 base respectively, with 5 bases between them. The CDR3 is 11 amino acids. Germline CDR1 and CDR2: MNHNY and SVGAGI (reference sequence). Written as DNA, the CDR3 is TGTGCCAGCCTCGGTAACTATGGCTACACCTTC. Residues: CASLGNYGYTF.

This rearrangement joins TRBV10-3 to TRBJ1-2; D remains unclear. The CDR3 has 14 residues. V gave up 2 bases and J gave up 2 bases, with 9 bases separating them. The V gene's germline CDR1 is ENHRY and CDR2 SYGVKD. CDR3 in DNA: TGTGCCATCAGTGAGACGGACGGGAACTATGGCTACACCTTC. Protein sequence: CAISETDGNYGYTF.

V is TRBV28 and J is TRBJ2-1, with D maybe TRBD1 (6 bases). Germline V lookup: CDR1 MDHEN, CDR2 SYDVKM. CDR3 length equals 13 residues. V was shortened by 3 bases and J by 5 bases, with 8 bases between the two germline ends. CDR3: CASSLDSNNEQFF. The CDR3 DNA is TGTGCCAGCAGTTTGGACAGCAACAATGAGCAGTTCTTC.

The CDR3 here is CASSIHLNTEAFF. CDR3 sequence (DNA): TGTGCCAGTAGCATACATCTGAACACTGAAGCTTTCTTT. V gene TRBV19 combines with J gene TRBJ1-1; D is undetermined. CDR3 length: 13 residues. Between the trimmed V and J ends, which lost 6 bases and 0 bases, there was a span of 8 bases. The germline V gene has CDR1 LNHDA and CDR2 SQIVND (reference sequence). The entire variable domain, with the rest obtained from reference TRBV19 and TRBJ1-1, is as follows: DGGITQSPKYLFRKEGQNVTLSCEQNLNHDAMYWYRQDPGQGLRLIYYSQIVNDFQKGDIAEGYSVSREKKESFPLTVTSAQKNPTAFYLCASSIHLNTEAFFGQGTRLTVV.

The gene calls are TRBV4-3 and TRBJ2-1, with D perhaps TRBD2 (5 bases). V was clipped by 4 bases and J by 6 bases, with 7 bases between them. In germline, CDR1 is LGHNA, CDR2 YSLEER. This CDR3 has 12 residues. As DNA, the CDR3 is TGCGCCAGCAGCCGAGGAGGCAATGAGCAGTTCTTC. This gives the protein CASSRGGNEQFF.

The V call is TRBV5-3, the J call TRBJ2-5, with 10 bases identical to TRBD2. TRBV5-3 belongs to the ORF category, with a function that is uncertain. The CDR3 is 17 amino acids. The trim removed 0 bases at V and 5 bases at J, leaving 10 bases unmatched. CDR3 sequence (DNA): TGTGCCAGAAGCTTGGCCCGCAGCGGGGGGGCCGGTGAGACCCAGTACTTC. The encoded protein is CARSLARSGGAGETQYF.

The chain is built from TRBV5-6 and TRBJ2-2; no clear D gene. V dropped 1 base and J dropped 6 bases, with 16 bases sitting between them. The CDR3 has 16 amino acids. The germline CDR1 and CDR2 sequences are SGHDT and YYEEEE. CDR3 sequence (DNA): TGTGCCAGCAGCTTGTTCCCTCTTGGAGTGCCCGGGGAGCTGTTTTTT. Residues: CASSLFPLGVPGELFF.

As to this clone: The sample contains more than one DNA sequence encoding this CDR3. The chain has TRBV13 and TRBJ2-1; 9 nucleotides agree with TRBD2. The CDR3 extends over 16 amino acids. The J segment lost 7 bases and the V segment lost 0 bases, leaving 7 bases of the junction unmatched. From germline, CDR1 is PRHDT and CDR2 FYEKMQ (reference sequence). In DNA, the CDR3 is TGTGCCAGCAGCTTAGGGGGCGGGGGGGCCCTGAATGAGCAGTTCTTC. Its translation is CASSLGGGGALNEQFF.

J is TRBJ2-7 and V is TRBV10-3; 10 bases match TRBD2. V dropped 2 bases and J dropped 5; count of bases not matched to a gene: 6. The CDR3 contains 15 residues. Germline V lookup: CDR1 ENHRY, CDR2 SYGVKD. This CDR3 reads CAISEISGGANEQYF. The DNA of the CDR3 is TGTGCCATCAGTGAGATCAGCGGGGGGGCTAACGAGCAGTACTTC.

CDR3 sequence: CAISERGQENTGELFF. The CDR3 DNA is TGTGCCATCAGTGAGAGAGGACAGGAGAACACCGGGGAGCTGTTTTTT. The genes are TRBV10-3 and TRBJ2-2; TRBD1 agrees at 7 bases. The germline gives CDR1 ENHRY, CDR2 SYGVKD. Trimming at V came to 2 bases and at J to 1 base, leaving 4 bases not matched to a gene. The CDR3 totals 16 residues.

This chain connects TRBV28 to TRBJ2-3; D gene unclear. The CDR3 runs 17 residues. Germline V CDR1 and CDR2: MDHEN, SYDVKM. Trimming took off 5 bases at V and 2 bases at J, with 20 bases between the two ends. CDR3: CASSASDGLLHTDTQYF. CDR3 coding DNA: TGTGCCAGCAGTGCCTCGGACGGGCTCCTCCACACAGATACGCAGTATTTT.

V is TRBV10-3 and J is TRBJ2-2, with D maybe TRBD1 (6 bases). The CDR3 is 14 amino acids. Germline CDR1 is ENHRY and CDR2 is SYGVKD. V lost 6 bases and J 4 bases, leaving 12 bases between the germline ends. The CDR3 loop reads CAIRTPTGTGELFF. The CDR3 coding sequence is TGTGCCATCAGGACCCCGACAGGCACCGGGGAGCTGTTTTTT.

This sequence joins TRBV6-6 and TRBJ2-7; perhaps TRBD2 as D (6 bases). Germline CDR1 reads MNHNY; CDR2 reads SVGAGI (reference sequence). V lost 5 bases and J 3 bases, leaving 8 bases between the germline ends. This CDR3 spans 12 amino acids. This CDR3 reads CASSAGSYEQYF. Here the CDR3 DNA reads TGTGCCAGCAGTGCCGGGAGCTACGAGCAGTACTTC.

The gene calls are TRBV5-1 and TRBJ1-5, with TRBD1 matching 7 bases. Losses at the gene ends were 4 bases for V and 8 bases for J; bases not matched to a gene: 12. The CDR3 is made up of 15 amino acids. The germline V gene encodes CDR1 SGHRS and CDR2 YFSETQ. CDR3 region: CASSRLGAGGEPQHF. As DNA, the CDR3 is TGCGCCAGCAGCCGACTTGGCGCAGGGGGGGAGCCCCAGCATTTT.

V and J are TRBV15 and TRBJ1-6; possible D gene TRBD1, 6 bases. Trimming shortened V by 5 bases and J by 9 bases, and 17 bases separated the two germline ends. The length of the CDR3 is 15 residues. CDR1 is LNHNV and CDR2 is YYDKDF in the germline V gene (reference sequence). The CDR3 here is CATSGGGQGTSPLHF. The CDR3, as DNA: TGTGCCACCAGCGGGGGGGGGCAGGGGACTTCACCCCTCCACTTT.

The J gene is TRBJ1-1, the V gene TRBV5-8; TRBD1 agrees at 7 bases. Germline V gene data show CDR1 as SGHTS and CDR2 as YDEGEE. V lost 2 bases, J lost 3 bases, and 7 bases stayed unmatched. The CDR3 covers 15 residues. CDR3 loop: CASSLDRTGYTEAFF. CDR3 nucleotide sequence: TGTGCCAGCAGCTTAGACCGGACAGGATACACTGAAGCTTTCTTT.

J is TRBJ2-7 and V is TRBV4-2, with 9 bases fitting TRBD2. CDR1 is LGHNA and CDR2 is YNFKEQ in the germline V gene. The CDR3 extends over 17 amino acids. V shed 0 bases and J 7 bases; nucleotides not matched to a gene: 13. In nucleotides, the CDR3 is TGTGCCAGCAGCCAAGATCCTCTGGCGGGGGGGCCTCGGGAGCAGTACTTC. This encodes CASSQDPLAGGPREQYF.

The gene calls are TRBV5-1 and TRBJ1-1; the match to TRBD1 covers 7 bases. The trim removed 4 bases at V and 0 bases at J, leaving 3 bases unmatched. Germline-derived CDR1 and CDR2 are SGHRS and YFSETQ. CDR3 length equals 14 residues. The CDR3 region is CASSTGQMNTEAFF. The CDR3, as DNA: TGCGCCAGCAGCACGGGACAGATGAACACTGAAGCTTTCTTT. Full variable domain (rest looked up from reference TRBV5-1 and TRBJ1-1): KAGVTQTPRYLIKTRGQQVTLSCSPISGHRSVSWYQQTPGQGLQFLFEYFSETQRNKGNFPGRFSGRQFSNSRSEMNVSTLELGDSALYLCASSTGQMNTEAFFGQGTRLTVV.

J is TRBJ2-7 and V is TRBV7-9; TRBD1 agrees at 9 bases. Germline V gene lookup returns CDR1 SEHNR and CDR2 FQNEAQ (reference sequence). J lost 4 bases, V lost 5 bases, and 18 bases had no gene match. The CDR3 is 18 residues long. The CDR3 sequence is CASSPWGGTGTGRYEQYF. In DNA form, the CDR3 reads TGTGCCAGCAGCCCCTGGGGTGGGACCGGGACAGGGAGGTACGAGCAGTACTTC.

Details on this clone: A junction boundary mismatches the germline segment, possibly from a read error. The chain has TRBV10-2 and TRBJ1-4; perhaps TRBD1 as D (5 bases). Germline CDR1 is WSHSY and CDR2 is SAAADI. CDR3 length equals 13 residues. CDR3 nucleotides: TGCGCCACGGTGGGACGGCGGAATGAAAATCTGTTTTTT. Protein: CATVGRRNENLFF.

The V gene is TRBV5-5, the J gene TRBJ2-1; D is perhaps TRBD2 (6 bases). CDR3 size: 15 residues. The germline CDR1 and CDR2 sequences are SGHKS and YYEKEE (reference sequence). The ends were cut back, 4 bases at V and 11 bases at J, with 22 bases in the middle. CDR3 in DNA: TGTGCCAGCAGCCCGCTCTCCCAGCCGGGACTTAAGCAGTTCTTC. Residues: CASSPLSQPGLKQFF.

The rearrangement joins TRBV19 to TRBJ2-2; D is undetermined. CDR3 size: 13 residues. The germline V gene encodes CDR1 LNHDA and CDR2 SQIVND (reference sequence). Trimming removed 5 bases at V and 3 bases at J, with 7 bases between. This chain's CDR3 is CASSPHDTGELFF. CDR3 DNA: TGTGCCAGTAGTCCACACGACACCGGGGAGCTGTTTTTT.

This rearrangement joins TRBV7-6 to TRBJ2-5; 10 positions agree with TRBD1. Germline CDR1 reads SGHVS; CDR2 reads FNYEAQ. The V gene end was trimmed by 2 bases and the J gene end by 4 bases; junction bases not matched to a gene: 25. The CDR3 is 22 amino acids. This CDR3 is CASSLLSAGSGPSGTGAETQYF. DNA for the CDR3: TGTGCCAGCAGCTTACTATCAGCGGGCTCGGGCCCTTCCGGGACAGGGGCAGAGACCCAGTACTTC. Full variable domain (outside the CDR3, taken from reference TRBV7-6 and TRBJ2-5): GAGVSQSPRYKVTKRGQDVALRCDPISGHVSLYWYRQALGQGPEFLTYFNYEAQQDKSGLPNDRFSAERPEGSISTLTIQRTEQRDSAMYRCASSLLSAGSGPSGTGAETQYFGPGTRLLVL.

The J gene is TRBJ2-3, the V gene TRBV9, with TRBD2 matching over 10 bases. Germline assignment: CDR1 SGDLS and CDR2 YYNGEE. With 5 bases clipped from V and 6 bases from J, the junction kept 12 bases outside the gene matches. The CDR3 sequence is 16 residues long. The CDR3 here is CASSPVAGGPSDTQYF. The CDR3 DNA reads TGTGCCAGCAGTCCTGTAGCGGGGGGCCCTTCGGATACGCAGTATTTT. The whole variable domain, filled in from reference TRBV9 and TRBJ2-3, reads DSGVTQTPKHLITATGQRVTLRCSPRSGDLSVYWYQQSLDQGLQFLIQYYNGEERAKGNILERFSAQQFPDLHSELNLSSLELGDSALYFCASSPVAGGPSDTQYFGPGTRLTVL.

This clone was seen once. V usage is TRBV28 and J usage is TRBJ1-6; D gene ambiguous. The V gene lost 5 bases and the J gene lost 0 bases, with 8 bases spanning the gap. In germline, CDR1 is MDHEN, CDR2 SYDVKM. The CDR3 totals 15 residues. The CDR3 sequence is CASSRAGSYNSPLHF. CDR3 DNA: TGTGCCAGCAGTAGGGCCGGCTCCTATAATTCACCCCTCCACTTT.

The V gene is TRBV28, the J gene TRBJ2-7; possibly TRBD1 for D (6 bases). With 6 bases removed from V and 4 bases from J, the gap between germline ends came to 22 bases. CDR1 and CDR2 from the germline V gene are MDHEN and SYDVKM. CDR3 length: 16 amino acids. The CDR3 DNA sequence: TGTGCCAGCAGCCCTGGTGGGGGCTGGGGTGCTTACGAGCAGTACTTC. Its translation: CASSPGGGWGAYEQYF.

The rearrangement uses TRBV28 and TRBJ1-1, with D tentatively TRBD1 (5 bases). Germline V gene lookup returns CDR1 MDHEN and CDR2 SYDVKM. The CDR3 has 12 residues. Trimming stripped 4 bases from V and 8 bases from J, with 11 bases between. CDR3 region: CASSSDKEEAFF. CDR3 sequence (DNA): TGTGCCAGCAGTTCGGACAAAGAAGAAGCTTTCTTT.

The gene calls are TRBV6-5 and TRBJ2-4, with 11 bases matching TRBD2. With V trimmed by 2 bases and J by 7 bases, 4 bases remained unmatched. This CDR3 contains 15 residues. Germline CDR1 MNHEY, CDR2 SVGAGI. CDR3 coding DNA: TGTGCCAGCAGTTACGATAGCGGGGGGGCGAACATTCAGTACTTC. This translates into CASSYDSGGANIQYF.